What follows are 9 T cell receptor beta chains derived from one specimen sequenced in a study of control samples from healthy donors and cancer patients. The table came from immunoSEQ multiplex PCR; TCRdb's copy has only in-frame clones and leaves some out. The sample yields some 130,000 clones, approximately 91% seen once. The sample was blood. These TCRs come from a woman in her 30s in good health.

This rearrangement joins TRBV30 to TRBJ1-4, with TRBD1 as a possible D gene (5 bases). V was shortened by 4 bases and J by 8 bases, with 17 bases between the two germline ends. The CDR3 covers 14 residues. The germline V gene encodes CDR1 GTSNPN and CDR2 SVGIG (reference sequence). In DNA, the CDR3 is TGTGCCTGGACCGGGGCAGTTAGCGGGGAAAAACTGTTTTTT. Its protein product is CAWTGAVSGEKLFF. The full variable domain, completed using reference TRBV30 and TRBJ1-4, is SQTIHQWPATLVQPVGSPLSLECTVEGTSNPNLYWYRQAAGRGLQLLFYSVGIGQISSEVPQNLSASRPQDRQFILSSKKLLLSDSGFYLCAWTGAVSGEKLFFGSGTQLSVL.

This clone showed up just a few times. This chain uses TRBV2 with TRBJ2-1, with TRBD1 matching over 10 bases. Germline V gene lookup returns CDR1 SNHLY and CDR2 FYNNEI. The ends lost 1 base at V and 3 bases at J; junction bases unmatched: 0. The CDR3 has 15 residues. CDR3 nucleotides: TGTGCCAGCAGTGAAGGGACAGGGGGCTACAATGAGCAGTTCTTC. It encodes CASSEGTGGYNEQFF.

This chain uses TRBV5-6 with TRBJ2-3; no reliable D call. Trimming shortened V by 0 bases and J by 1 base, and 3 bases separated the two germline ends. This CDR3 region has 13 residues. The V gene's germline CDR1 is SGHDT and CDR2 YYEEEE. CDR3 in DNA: TGTGCCAGCAGCTTGGGACGCACAGATACGCAGTATTTT. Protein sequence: CASSLGRTDTQYF.

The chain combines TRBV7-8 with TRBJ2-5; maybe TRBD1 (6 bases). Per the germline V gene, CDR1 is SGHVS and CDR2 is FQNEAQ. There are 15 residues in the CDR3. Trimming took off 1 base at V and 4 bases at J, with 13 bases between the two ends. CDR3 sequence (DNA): TGTGCCAGCAGCTTAGGCGGACAGTACGTAGAGACCCAGTACTTC. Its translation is CASSLGGQYVETQYF. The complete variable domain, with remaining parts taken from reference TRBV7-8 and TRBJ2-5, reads GAGVSQSPRYKVAKRGQDVALRCDPISGHVSLFWYQQALGQGPEFLTYFQNEAQLDKSGLPSDRFFAERPEGSVSTLKIQRTQQEDSAVYLCASSLGGQYVETQYFGPGTRLLVL.

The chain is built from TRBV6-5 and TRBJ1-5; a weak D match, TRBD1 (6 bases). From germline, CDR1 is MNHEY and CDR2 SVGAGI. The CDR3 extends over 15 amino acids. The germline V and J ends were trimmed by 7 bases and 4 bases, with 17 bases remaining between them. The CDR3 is CASTQGRQRNQPQHF. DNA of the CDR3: TGTGCCAGCACGCAGGGGAGGCAGCGAAATCAGCCCCAGCATTTT.

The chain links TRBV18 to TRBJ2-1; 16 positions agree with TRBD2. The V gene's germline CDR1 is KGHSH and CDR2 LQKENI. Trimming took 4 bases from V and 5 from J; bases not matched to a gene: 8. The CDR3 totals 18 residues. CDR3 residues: CASSQGLAGGPIDNEQFF. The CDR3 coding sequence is TGTGCCAGCTCACAGGGACTAGCGGGAGGGCCAATCGACAATGAGCAGTTCTTC. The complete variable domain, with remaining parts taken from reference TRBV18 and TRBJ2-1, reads NAGVMQNPRHLVRRRGQEARLRCSPMKGHSHVYWYRQLPEEGLKFMVYLQKENIIDESGMPKERFSAEFPKEGPSILRIQQVVRGDSAAYFCASSQGLAGGPIDNEQFFGPGTRLTVL.

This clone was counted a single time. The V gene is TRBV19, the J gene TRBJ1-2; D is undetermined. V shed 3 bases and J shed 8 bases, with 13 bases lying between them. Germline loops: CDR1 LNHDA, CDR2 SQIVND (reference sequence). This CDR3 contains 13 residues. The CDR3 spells CASSIERVGGYTF. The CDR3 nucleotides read TGTGCCAGTAGTATTGAAAGGGTAGGAGGCTACACCTTC.

CDR3 region: CASSLRPNNEQFF. The DNA of the CDR3 is TGTGCCAGCAGCTTGCGTCCCAACAATGAGCAGTTCTTC. J is TRBJ2-1 and V is TRBV5-6; D not resolved. V was shortened by 1 base and J by 5 bases, with 7 bases between the two germline ends. The CDR3 runs 13 residues. Germline assignment: CDR1 SGHDT and CDR2 YYEEEE.

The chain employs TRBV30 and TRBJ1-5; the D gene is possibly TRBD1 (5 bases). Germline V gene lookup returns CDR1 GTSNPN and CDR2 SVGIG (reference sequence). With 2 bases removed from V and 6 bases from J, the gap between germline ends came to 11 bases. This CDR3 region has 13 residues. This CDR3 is CAWSRGSGQPQHF. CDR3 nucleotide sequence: TGTGCCTGGAGTAGGGGTTCGGGTCAGCCCCAGCATTTT.